This note documents a single T cell receptor beta chain sequence. The sample belongs to a study of blood T cell repertoires in COVID-19. Study at large: Samples of COVID-19 (acute and convalescent) were obtained from the United States, Italy and Spain.

Participants spanned ages about 18 to 100 years and resided in around 25 US areas. Within 2 weeks before study entry, exposed participants met a COVID-19 case. Using immunoSEQ multiplex PCR, the repertoire was profiled, and TCRdb retains in-frame clones only, with some absent. The data hold roughly 380,000 clones, with roughly 90% observed a single time. The CDR3 is 18 residues long. The trim removed 5 bases at V and 3 bases at J, leaving 15 bases unmatched. From germline, CDR1 is LNHDA and CDR2 SQIVND (reference sequence). Specimen: PBMCs or T cells enriched from blood (not recorded which). This receptor was taken from a woman in her thirties who had been exposed to COVID-19. V is TRBV19 and J is TRBJ2-7, with TRBD2 matching 11 bases. The CDR3 nucleotides are TGTGCCAGTAGTCCGACCCTCTCATCTAGCGGGAGGTTCTACGAGCAGTACTTC. Protein product: CASSPTLSSSGRFYEQYF.